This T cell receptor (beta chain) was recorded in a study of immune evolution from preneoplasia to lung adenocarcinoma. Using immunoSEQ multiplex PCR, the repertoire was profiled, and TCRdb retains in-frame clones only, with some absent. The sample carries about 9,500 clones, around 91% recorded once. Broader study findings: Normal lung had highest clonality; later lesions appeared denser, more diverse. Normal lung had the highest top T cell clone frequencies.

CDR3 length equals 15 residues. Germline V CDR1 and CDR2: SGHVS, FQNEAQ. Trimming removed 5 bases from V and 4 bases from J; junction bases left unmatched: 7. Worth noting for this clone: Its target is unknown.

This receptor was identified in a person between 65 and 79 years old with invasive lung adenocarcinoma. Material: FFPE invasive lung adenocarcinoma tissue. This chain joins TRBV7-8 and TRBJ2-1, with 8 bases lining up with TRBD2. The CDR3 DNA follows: TGTGCCAGCAGCCTTATAGCGGGGATGTACAATGAGCAGTTCTTC. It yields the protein CASSLIAGMYNEQFF.